What follows is one T cell receptor beta chain and its context. As yet, its antigen is unknown. The CDR3 consists of 16 residues. Per germline, CDR1 SGHTA and CDR2 FQGNSA. V was shortened by 1 base and J by 15 bases, with 25 bases between the two germline ends. The sample originates from a study of blood T cells in healthy people across ages. Study results and limitations: Long-lived donors exceeded aged donors in naive CD4+ cells and diversity.

A sample-barcoded 5' primer and a J-beta primer mix were used in a second PCR of roughly 7 to 11 cycles. Using its own MiXCR run on the 5' RACE reads, TCRdb lists one record per CDR3 protein. The table shows about 1.8 million distinct CDR3 sequences, with about 50% occurring only once. The sequenced sample was blood. The rearrangement uses TRBV7-2 and TRBJ2-4; unclear D gene. This TCR came from a middle-aged woman in good health. In DNA form, the CDR3 reads TGTGCCAGCAGCTTAGGGCCCGCAAGATCTTACTACGAGCGGTACTTC. It encodes CASSLGPARSYYERYF.